The 10 T cell receptor beta chains below come from one sample, sequenced in a study of blood T cell repertoires in COVID-19. The assay was immunoSEQ multiplex PCR, and TCRdb's table has in-frame clones only and misses some. The sample has 210,000 or so clones; around 86% are singletons. Specimen: peripheral blood. The receptors derive from a man between 50 and 59 years old with acute or convalescent COVID-19.

The chain couples TRBV5-1 to TRBJ1-4; TRBD1 aligns across 7 bases. Losses at the gene ends were 3 bases for V and 8 bases for J; bases not matched to a gene: 13. CDR1 is SGHRS, CDR2 YFSETQ, per germline. CDR3 length: 16 residues. The CDR3 is CASSSGDSSWWEKLFF. CDR3 DNA: TGCGCCAGCAGCTCCGGGGACAGTTCTTGGTGGGAAAAACTGTTTTTT.

This clone was counted once. The identical CDR3 is also encoded by other nucleotide sequences in the sample. CDR3 DNA sequence: TGTGCCAGCTCACCGGGACAGTCAAATCAGCCCCAGCATTTT. Residues: CASSPGQSNQPQHF. The chain is built from TRBV18 and TRBJ1-5; TRBD1 agrees at 7 bases. The CDR3 spans 14 residues. V trimming: 3 bases; J trimming: 4 bases; junction bases outside the gene matches: 3. CDR1 and CDR2 from the germline V gene are KGHSH and LQKENI.

This sequence joins TRBV29-1 and TRBJ1-1; D unclear. Germline V CDR1 and CDR2: SQVTM, ANQGSEA. V was shortened by 0 bases and J by 5 bases, with 10 bases between the two germline ends. CDR3 size: 13 residues. CDR3 DNA: TGCAGCGTTGAAGATCGCAGTGTAACTGAAGCTTTCTTT. This encodes CSVEDRSVTEAFF.

The rearrangement uses TRBV12-3 or TRBV12-4 and TRBJ1-5; maybe TRBD1 (5 bases). CDR3 length: 13 amino acids. V was pared by 6 bases and J by 3 bases, with 9 bases between. The CDR3 coding sequence is TGTGCCAGCAGCCGACAGAACAATCAGCCCCAGCATTTT. Translated, it gives CASSRQNNQPQHF.

V gene TRBV7-9 combines with J gene TRBJ1-1; no clear D. Germline-derived CDR1 and CDR2 are SEHNR and FQNEAQ (reference sequence). Trimming cost V 5 bases and J 0 bases, with 7 bases left between them. This CDR3 contains 13 residues. Here the CDR3 reads CASSLTMNTEAFF. For the CDR3, the DNA is TGTGCCAGCAGCCTTACAATGAACACTGAAGCTTTCTTT. The whole variable domain, filled in from reference TRBV7-9 and TRBJ1-1, reads DTGVSQNPRHKITKRGQNVTFRCDPISEHNRLYWYRQTLGQGPEFLTYFQNEAQLEKSRLLSDRFSAERPKGSFSTLEIQRTEQGDSAMYLCASSLTMNTEAFFGQGTRLTVV.

This rearrangement joins TRBV5-5 to TRBJ1-4; 7 nucleotides line up with TRBD1. Germline loops: CDR1 SGHKS, CDR2 YYEKEE (reference sequence). V lost 0 bases and J lost 6; bases outside the gene matches: 5. This CDR3 is built from 15 residues. CDR3 in DNA: TGTGCCAGCAGCTTGGCTGGGGGGACAGATGAAAAACTGTTTTTT. Translating gives CASSLAGGTDEKLFF.

This chain joins TRBV5-8 and TRBJ2-1, with D tentatively TRBD2 (5 bases). The CDR3 has 16 amino acids. V gave up 1 base and J gave up 1 base, with 12 bases separating them. Germline assignment: CDR1 SGHTS and CDR2 YDEGEE. The CDR3 loop reads CASSLNPGSSYNEQFF. CDR3 in DNA: TGTGCCAGCAGCTTGAACCCGGGGTCATCCTACAATGAGCAGTTCTTC.

Only one count was recorded for this clone. The chain carries TRBV19 and TRBJ2-5, with TRBD1 matching over 9 bases. J lost 4 bases, V lost 1 base, and 10 bases had no gene match. This CDR3 has 17 residues. The germline V gene has CDR1 LNHDA and CDR2 SQIVND (reference sequence). The CDR3 nucleotides are TGTGCCAGTAGTATAGGATTATCGCCGGGACAGGGAGAGACCCAGTACTTC. The encoded protein is CASSIGLSPGQGETQYF. The variable domain in full, with the rest retrieved from reference TRBV19 and TRBJ2-5, is DGGITQSPKYLFRKEGQNVTLSCEQNLNHDAMYWYRQDPGQGLRLIYYSQIVNDFQKGDIAEGYSVSREKKESFPLTVTSAQKNPTAFYLCASSIGLSPGQGETQYFGPGTRLLVL.

The gene calls are TRBV10-3 and TRBJ1-4; 7 bases match TRBD1. Germline V gene lookup returns CDR1 ENHRY and CDR2 SYGVKD. This CDR3 spans 11 amino acids. With V trimmed by 3 bases and J by 17 bases, 6 bases remained unmatched. The CDR3 DNA reads TGTGCCATCAGTGAAGGGACAGCCGCCTTTTTT. Translation: CAISEGTAAFF.

This rearrangement joins TRBV29-1 to TRBJ1-1, with 7 bases matching TRBD1. CDR1 and CDR2 from the germline V gene are SQVTM and ANQGSEA. The CDR3 covers 14 residues. V shed 4 bases and J 1 base; nucleotides not matched to a gene: 6. In nucleotides, the CDR3 is TGCAGCGTTGGCGGGACAGTAAGGAACACTGAAGCTTTCTTT. Translated, it gives CSVGGTVRNTEAFF.